This passage covers 11 T cell receptor beta chains from one sample sequenced in a study of T cells in Graves' hyperthyroidism and ophthalmopathy. The investigators amplified TCR beta CDR3 regions from RNA transcripts. TCR CDR3 underwent first-round RT-PCR with the HTBI primer set. One entry per CDR3 protein results from TCRdb running MiXCR on the multiplex PCR reads. This sample yields about 600,000 distinct CDR3 sequences, of which roughly 16% are seen a single time; roughly 3.4% belongs to the top ten. Material for sequencing was blood. The receptors shown here come from a middle-aged woman with Graves' ophthalmopathy.

The chain recombines TRBV18 with TRBJ2-5, with TRBD2 matching 13 bases. CDR3 length: 17 residues. The V segment lost 3 bases and the J segment 2 bases; nucleotides outside the gene matches: 6. Looked up from germline, CDR1 is KGHSH and CDR2 is LQKENI. The CDR3 sequence: CASSPGTSGDFQETQYF. CDR3 sequence (DNA): TGTGCCAGCTCACCCGGGACTAGCGGGGATTTTCAAGAGACCCAGTACTTC.

With respect to this clonotype: An end of the junction differs from the germline gene, which may be a read error. This sequence joins TRBV5-1 and TRBJ1-1; D may be TRBD1 (5 bases). The CDR3 totals 13 residues. Per germline, CDR1 SGHRS and CDR2 YFSETQ. The CDR3 protein is CASSLVGGTGAFF. The CDR3, as DNA: TGCGCCAGCAGCTTGGTGGGTGGGACTGGAGCTTTCTTT.

This clonotype was recorded a few times. The CDR3 coding sequence is TGTGCCAGCCGCCCCGGGACAGAAGCTAACTATGGCTACACCTTC. It encodes CASRPGTEANYGYTF. The chain uses TRBV2 and TRBJ1-2; 7 positions agree with TRBD1. This CDR3 is built from 15 residues. Germline loops: CDR1 SNHLY, CDR2 FYNNEI. V shed 8 bases, J shed 0 bases, and the junction held 9 bases outside the gene matches. The variable domain in full, with the rest retrieved from reference TRBV2 and TRBJ1-2, is EPEVTQTPSHQVTQMGQEVILRCVPISNHLYFYWYRQILGQKVEFLVSFYNNEISEKSEIFDDQFSVERPDGSNFTLKIRSTKLEDSAMYFCASRPGTEANYGYTFGSGTRLTVV.

This chain joins TRBV3-1 and TRBJ1-2; maybe TRBD1 (6 bases). The germline gives CDR1 LGHDT, CDR2 YNNKEL (reference sequence). The CDR3 has 10 residues. The V end was cut by 11 bases, the J end by 3 bases, with 7 bases between. Here the CDR3 reads CAAGDYGYTF. The CDR3 DNA reads as TGTGCCGCAGGGGACTATGGCTACACCTTC. The full variable domain, in which reference TRBV3-1 and TRBJ1-2 provide the parts outside the CDR3, is DTAVSQTPKYLVTQMGNDKSIKCEQNLGHDTMYWYKQDSKKFLKIMFSYNNKELIINETVPNRFSPKSPDKAHLNLHINSLELGDSAVYFCAAGDYGYTFGSGTRLTVV.

In nucleotides, the CDR3 is TGTGCCAGCAACCAGGGTCGCAATGAGCAGTTCTTC. Encoded protein: CASNQGRNEQFF. The chain joins TRBV6-1 to TRBJ2-1; tentative D call: TRBD1 (5 bases). The CDR3 is 12 amino acids. Germline-derived CDR1 and CDR2 are MNHNS and SASEGT. Trimming removed 7 bases from V and 6 bases from J, with 10 bases in between.

This clonotype was detected ten times or more. The rearrangement uses TRBV20-1 and TRBJ1-1, with D perhaps matching TRBD1 (5 bases). Germline V lookup: CDR1 DFQATT, CDR2 SNEGSKA (reference sequence). V lost 3 bases, J lost 1 base, and 9 bases lay in between. The CDR3 covers 13 residues. The CDR3 loop is CSASWGRNTEAFF. The CDR3, as DNA: TGCAGTGCTAGTTGGGGCAGGAACACTGAAGCTTTCTTT.

In this sample, this clonotype turned up a few times. The CDR3 protein is CASSPVSGVYTDTQYF. The CDR3 DNA reads TGCGCCAGCAGCCCGGTTAGCGGGGTCTACACAGATACGCAGTATTTT. The chain carries TRBV5-1 and TRBJ2-3, with 8 bases aligning to TRBD2. The germline gives CDR1 SGHRS, CDR2 YFSETQ. The CDR3 has 16 residues. V gave up 4 bases and J gave up 2 bases; unmatched junction bases: 9.

This clonotype was found a few times. The chain couples TRBV6-2 or TRBV6-3 to TRBJ2-3, with 9 nucleotides matching TRBD2. Germline CDR1 is MNHEY and CDR2 is SVGEGT. The junction had 9 bases not matched to a gene; V was cut back by 5 bases and J by 3 bases. CDR3 size: 16 residues. CDR3 DNA: TGTGCCAGCAGTCCCCTCCTGGCGGGAGGGACAGATACGCAGTATTTT. Translation: CASSPLLAGGTDTQYF.

The V and J genes are TRBV13 and TRBJ2-1, with D possibly TRBD2 on 5 matching bases. V was trimmed by 5 bases and J by 12 bases, leaving 14 bases between them. Germline V gives CDR1 PRHDT, CDR2 FYEKMQ (reference sequence). This CDR3 has 12 residues. The CDR3 nucleotides read TGTGCCAGCAGCAGGGAGAACCCTTTGCAGTTCTTC. Translating gives CASSRENPLQFF.

This clonotype came up many times. The chain carries TRBV12-3 or TRBV12-4 and TRBJ1-3; D may be TRBD1 (6 bases). Trimming stripped 6 bases from V and 6 bases from J, with 12 bases between. This CDR3 has 13 amino acids. The CDR3 nucleotides read TGTGCCAGCAGATGGACAGACGAAAACACCATATATTTT. Translated: CASRWTDENTIYF.

V usage is TRBV27 and J usage is TRBJ2-3; tentative D call: TRBD1 (6 bases). Germline values: CDR1 MNHEY, CDR2 SMNVEV (reference sequence). V shed 4 bases and J shed 0 bases, with 14 bases lying between them. The CDR3 loop spans 16 amino acids. CDR3 sequence reads: CASSSSGVASTDTQYF. CDR3 sequence (DNA): TGTGCCAGCAGTTCCTCAGGGGTGGCTAGCACAGATACGCAGTATTTT.